This T cell receptor (beta chain) was sequenced during a study of T cell repertoires in cytomegalovirus infection. Losses at the gene ends were 1 base for V and 4 bases for J; bases not matched to a gene: 5. The length of the CDR3 is 15 residues. Germline V lookup: CDR1 MGHRA, CDR2 YSYEKL. TCRdb re-called the reads with MiXCR, one entry per CDR3 protein. In the table there are approximately 590,000 distinct CDR3 sequences, around two fifths of which are singletons. A word on this clonotype: The antigen remains undetermined.

The receptor was isolated from a human donor in good health (CMV status not recorded). Some clones in this sample may be carry-over from other donors' samples. The chain couples TRBV4-1 to TRBJ2-3, with TRBD1 matching 7 bases. The sequencing here drew on cultured PBMCs, taken from culture after CMV antigen stimulation. The CDR3 reads CASSQGQGRSDTQYF. CDR3 nucleotide sequence: TGCGCCAGCAGCCAAGGACAGGGACGTTCAGATACGCAGTATTTT.